This is a list of T cell receptor beta chains from one sample in a study of blood T cell repertoires in COVID-19. TCRdb's copy holds only in-frame clones and misses some; the assay was immunoSEQ multiplex PCR. This repertoire shows approximately 70,000 clones, approximately 89% found once; its top ten account for approximately 6.4%. Sample: peripheral blood. The receptor set was obtained from a woman aged 70-85 years with acute or convalescent COVID-19. The CDR3 runs from the conserved cysteine through the conserved F or W. Each record gives: J gene, V gene, CDR3 protein.

>TRBJ2-7|TRBV11-2
CASSLDTFYEQYF
>TRBJ1-6|TRBV5-8
CASTQEGGYSPLHF
>TRBJ1-5|TRBV18
CASSYTDSGGKQPQHF
>TRBJ1-2|TRBV2
CASSGQGIYGYTF
>TRBJ1-2|TRBV18
CASSPTGQGANYGYTF
>TRBJ2-5|TRBV28
CASSLWDGGETQYF
>TRBJ2-6|TRBV11-3
CASSLGQGRGANVLTF
>TRBJ1-4|TRBV19
CASKEGWIATNEKLFF
>TRBJ1-5|TRBV2
CASRRRGQDRSNQPQHF
>TRBJ2-1|TRBV12-3/TRBV12-4
CASRTVPGEQFF
>TRBJ2-5|TRBV7-2
CASSQSGRETQYF
>TRBJ1-2|TRBV6-5
CASRLRGLNGGYTF
>TRBJ1-5|TRBV27
CASSLGTARNQPQHF
>TRBJ2-3|TRBV7-2
CASSFPDRRDTQYF
>TRBJ2-1|TRBV7-2
CASSASGREYNEQFF
>TRBJ1-2|TRBV19
CASSIPQGRGGYTF
>TRBJ1-1|TRBV28
CASSPPGTGNTEAFF
>TRBJ1-2|TRBV28
CASSFRESYGYTF
>TRBJ2-7|TRBV5-1
CASSSGGTSGYEQYF
>TRBJ2-7|TRBV7-2
CASSSIRQGGEQYF
>TRBJ1-5|TRBV20-1
CSASYAGGGNQPQHF
>TRBJ1-1|TRBV6-5
CASTTTGGNTEAFF
>TRBJ2-7|TRBV6-6
CASRRQYEQYF
>TRBJ2-1|TRBV5-4
CASSLGSSGRAGNEQFF
>TRBJ2-6|TRBV19
CASSIRGTGLSGANVLTF
>TRBJ2-1|TRBV7-2
CASSLASRTSGSYEQFF
>TRBJ2-2|TRBV19
CASRTGALMNTGELFF
>TRBJ2-1|TRBV30
CAWTWKREESNEQFF
>TRBJ1-3|TRBV30
CAWGPGNTIYF